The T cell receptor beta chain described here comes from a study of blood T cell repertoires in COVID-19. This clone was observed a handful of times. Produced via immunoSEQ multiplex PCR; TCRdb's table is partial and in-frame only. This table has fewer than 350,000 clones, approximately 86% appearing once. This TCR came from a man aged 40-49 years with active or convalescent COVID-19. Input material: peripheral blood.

CDR3 nucleotide sequence: TGTGCCAGCAGCGATTCCGGGACAGCGAATGAAAAACTGTTTTTT. Translation: CASSDSGTANEKLFF. The gene calls are TRBV11-2 and TRBJ1-4; TRBD1 agrees at 7 bases. V lost 5 bases and J lost 5; bases outside the gene matches: 8. Germline loops: CDR1 SGHAT, CDR2 FQNNGV. The CDR3 contains 15 residues.